The 16 T cell receptor beta chains listed next were all sequenced from one sample in a study of T cell responses to AZD1222 COVID-19 vaccine. Measured with immunoSEQ multiplex PCR; TCRdb has only the in-frame clones, and not every one. The repertoire holds tens of thousands of clones, with nearly 90% as singletons. The specimen comprised peripheral blood, sampled on day 0 of MenACWY control vaccination. The origin of the receptors is an adult in good health.

The chain links TRBV5-4 to TRBJ2-3; TRBD2 matches at 7 bases. In germline, CDR1 is SGHNT, CDR2 YYREEE (reference sequence). The CDR3 runs 16 residues. With V trimmed by 0 bases and J by 4 bases, 8 bases remained unmatched. DNA for the CDR3: TGTGCCAGCAGCTTGGCGGGGAGGGGAGGGCCAGATACGCAGTATTTT. It codes for CASSLAGRGGPDTQYF.

The gene calls are TRBV6-5 and TRBJ2-5; no firm D call. CDR1 MNHEY and CDR2 SVGAGI come from the germline V gene. The V end lost 8 bases, the J end lost 9 bases, and 10 bases lay between the germline ends. This CDR3 contains 10 residues. The CDR3: CASVVDPQYF. The CDR3, as DNA: TGTGCCAGCGTCGTCGATCCCCAGTACTTC.

V usage is TRBV7-2 and J usage is TRBJ1-1; D is unresolved. V shed 5 bases and J shed 10 bases, with 17 bases lying between them. The CDR3 is 13 amino acids. Germline values: CDR1 SGHTA, CDR2 FQGNSA. CDR3 sequence reads: CASSPSAREGAFF. The CDR3 DNA reads as TGTGCCAGCAGCCCTAGTGCGAGGGAGGGAGCTTTCTTT.

The chain employs TRBV7-9 and TRBJ2-5, with a weak D call TRBD1 (5 bases). Germline V lookup: CDR1 SEHNR, CDR2 FQNEAQ (reference sequence). V was trimmed by 1 base and J by 0 bases, leaving 12 bases between them. The CDR3 covers 16 residues. CDR3 residues: CASSLVRKGNQETQYF. Written as DNA, the CDR3 is TGTGCCAGCAGCTTAGTTCGTAAGGGGAACCAAGAGACCCAGTACTTC.

J is TRBJ1-2 and V is TRBV5-1; no clear D gene. The V end was cut by 0 bases, the J end by 1 base, with 7 bases between. The germline V gene encodes CDR1 SGHRS and CDR2 YFSETQ. This CDR3 contains 14 residues. The CDR3 loop is CASSLEASNYGYTF. CDR3 nucleotide sequence: TGCGCCAGCAGCTTGGAGGCCAGTAACTATGGCTACACCTTC.

The CDR3 reads CASSQDTSGSETQYF. The CDR3 DNA reads as TGCGCCAGCAGCCAAGACACTTCGGGGAGCGAGACCCAGTACTTC. The V and J genes are TRBV4-1 and TRBJ2-5; D is perhaps TRBD2 (5 bases). Germline CDR1 and CDR2: MGHRA and YSYEKL. This CDR3 region has 15 residues. The ends were cut back, 0 bases at V and 5 bases at J, with 13 bases in the middle.

The sample holds one count of this clone. V is TRBV3-1 (or the pseudogene TRBV3-2) and J is TRBJ1-6; maybe TRBD1 (6 bases). This CDR3 is 13 amino acids long. Germline V gene lookup returns CDR1 LGHDT and CDR2 YNNKEL (reference sequence). The V end was cut by 7 bases, the J end by 11 bases, with 15 bases between. CDR3 sequence reads: CASTGHYLTPLHF. CDR3 DNA: TGTGCCAGCACGGGACATTATTTAACACCCCTCCACTTT.

This chain connects TRBV30 to TRBJ1-4; tentative D call: TRBD1 (6 bases). This CDR3 is built from 15 residues. The V end was cut by 0 bases, the J end by 5 bases, with 13 bases between. The germline V gene encodes CDR1 GTSNPN and CDR2 SVGIG (reference sequence). The CDR3 DNA reads as TGTGCCTGGAGTGTAGGGACAAGGCACAATGAAAAACTGTTTTTT. Encoded protein: CAWSVGTRHNEKLFF.

This clone was recorded a few times. The chain couples TRBV6-5 to TRBJ1-1; perhaps TRBD1 as D (5 bases). CDR3 length: 15 residues. Germline V CDR1 and CDR2: MNHEY, SVGAGI. Trimming left V 4 bases short and J 6 bases short, with 18 bases between. CDR3 sequence: CASSFGDEGYAEAFF. For the CDR3, the DNA is TGTGCCAGCAGTTTTGGGGACGAGGGGTACGCTGAAGCTTTCTTT.

This chain uses TRBV3-1 (or the pseudogene TRBV3-2) with TRBJ1-2; D call uncertain. Per the germline V gene, CDR1 is LGHDT and CDR2 is YNNKEL (reference sequence). This CDR3 comprises 11 residues. V was cut by 0 bases and J by 5 bases, with 1 base left in between. The CDR3 loop reads CASSQEYGYTF. CDR3 DNA sequence: TGTGCCAGCAGCCAAGAGTATGGCTACACCTTC.

The chain couples TRBV5-1 to TRBJ1-1; no clear D. This CDR3 is 13 amino acids long. Germline CDR1 is SGHRS and CDR2 is YFSETQ. V was shortened by 6 bases and J by 0 bases, with 9 bases between the two germline ends. In DNA form, the CDR3 reads TGCGCCAGCAAGACGGTCATGAACACTGAAGCTTTCTTT. This encodes CASKTVMNTEAFF.

This chain connects TRBV18 to TRBJ1-1, with D unclear. V was shortened by 2 bases and J by 0 bases, with 10 bases between the two germline ends. The CDR3 spans 15 residues. Germline lookup yields CDR1 KGHSH and CDR2 LQKENI. For the CDR3, the DNA is TGTGCCAGCTCACCATTGGCGGATTTGAACACTGAAGCTTTCTTT. This translates into CASSPLADLNTEAFF.

CDR3 DNA: TGTGCCTGGACCGGGACAGGGGCCTACGAGCAGTACTTC. Its protein product is CAWTGTGAYEQYF. The chain recombines TRBV30 with TRBJ2-7; 10 bases are a match to TRBD1. Germline lookup yields CDR1 GTSNPN and CDR2 SVGIG (reference sequence). The CDR3 has 13 residues. V lost 4 bases and J lost 2; bases outside the gene matches: 2.

This clone was seen only a few times. The chain links TRBV7-3 to TRBJ2-7, with D possibly matching TRBD1 (6 bases). Trimming removed 0 bases at V and 5 bases at J, with 11 bases between. CDR1 SGHTA and CDR2 FQGTGA come from the germline V gene. There are 14 residues in the CDR3. CDR3 in DNA: TGTGCCAGCAGCTTAACTAACAGGGATGACGAGCAGTACTTC. Protein: CASSLTNRDDEQYF.

The genes are TRBV20-1 and TRBJ2-5, with a tentative D call TRBD2 (6 bases). The CDR3 covers 11 residues. CDR1 is DFQATT, CDR2 SNEGSKA, per germline (reference sequence). CDR3 protein: CSGVREETQYF. CDR3 in DNA: TGCAGCGGGGTCCGGGAGGAGACCCAGTACTTC.

The chain combines TRBV3-1 (or the pseudogene TRBV3-2) with TRBJ2-3; 9 nucleotides agree with TRBD1. V lost 0 bases and J lost 3; bases outside the gene matches: 4. Germline lookup yields CDR1 LGHDT and CDR2 YNNKEL (reference sequence). The CDR3 is 16 residues long. The CDR3 sequence: CASSQDRTGETDTQYF. The DNA of the CDR3 is TGTGCCAGCAGCCAAGATAGGACAGGGGAAACAGATACGCAGTATTTT.